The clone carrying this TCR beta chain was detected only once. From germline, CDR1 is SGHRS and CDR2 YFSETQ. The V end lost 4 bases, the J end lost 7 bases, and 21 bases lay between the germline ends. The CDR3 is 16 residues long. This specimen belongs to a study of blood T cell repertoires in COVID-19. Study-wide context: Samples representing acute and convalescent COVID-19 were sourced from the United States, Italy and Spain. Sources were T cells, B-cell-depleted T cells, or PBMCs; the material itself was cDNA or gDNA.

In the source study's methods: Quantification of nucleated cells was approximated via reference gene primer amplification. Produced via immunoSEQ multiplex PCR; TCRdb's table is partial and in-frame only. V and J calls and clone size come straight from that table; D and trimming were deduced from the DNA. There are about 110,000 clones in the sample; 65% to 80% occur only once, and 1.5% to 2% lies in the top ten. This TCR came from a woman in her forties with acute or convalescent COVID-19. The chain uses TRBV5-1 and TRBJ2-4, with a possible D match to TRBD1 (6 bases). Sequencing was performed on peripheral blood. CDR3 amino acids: CASSPGQGYLENIQYF. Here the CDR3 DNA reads TGCGCCAGCAGCCCGGGCCAGGGGTATTTAGAGAACATTCAGTACTTC.